The present T cell receptor beta chain was sequenced within a study of shared clonotypes between healthy human individuals. Study as a whole: Donors had three CD4 naive, three CD4 memory, two CD8 naive and one CD8 memory plate apiece.

Donation came from healthy HIV-negative adults that had no recent acute infections or vaccinations. The investigators split CD4+ cells into a CD45RA+ naive subset and a CD45RA-negative memory subset. The CDR3 runs 13 residues. The germline V gene encodes CDR1 SNHLY and CDR2 FYNNEI. The V end was cut by 5 bases, the J end by 5 bases, with 10 bases between. Genomic DNA from each subset was divided evenly over several immunoSEQ plates. Clones were sequenced by immunoSEQ multiplex PCR, and TCRdb holds only the in-frame ones, with some missing. The table has about 1.5 million clones, about 96% seen once. The specimen sequenced was naive CD4+ T cells sorted from blood. This sample's subset: CD45RA+ positively selected. The origin of this receptor is a man aged 30 to 39 in good health. The chain is built from TRBV2 and TRBJ2-1; unclear D gene. CDR3 sequence: CASSLIQHNEQFF. CDR3 DNA sequence: TGTGCCAGCAGTCTGATACAACACAATGAGCAGTTCTTC.